The clone carrying this T cell receptor (beta chain) has only a few counts. The Seattle site enrolled patients during active infection and followed them longitudinally. The data belong to a study of blood T cell repertoires in COVID-19. The CDR3 has 16 residues. Germline V lookup: CDR1 SGHRS, CDR2 YFSETQ. V was cut by 1 base and J by 0 bases, with 12 bases left in between. Source study methods: The authors estimated nucleated cell counts from reference gene primer amplification. The table came from immunoSEQ multiplex PCR; TCRdb's copy has only in-frame clones and leaves some out. V, J and clone size reflect that table, while D and trimming were determined from the DNA. Of about 170,000 clones listed, around four fifths are singletons.

This sequence was found in an elderly woman with COVID-19, enrolled during active disease. This rearrangement joins TRBV5-1 to TRBJ2-3, with a weak D call TRBD2 (6 bases). The sequenced sample consisted of peripheral blood. The CDR3 DNA follows: TGCGCCAGCAGCTTGAATGGGGCGGGAAGCACAGATACGCAGTATTTT. This encodes CASSLNGAGSTDTQYF.